Below are 22 T cell receptor beta chains sequenced from a single sample in a study of response to subunit inactivated influenza vaccine listed by TCRdb under 2018. Libraries were constructed by RT-PCR. Sequencing took place on an Illumina HiSeq 2500. The raw public data were reprocessed by TCRdb itself: fastp quality trimming at Q25, MiXCR clonotype calling, in-frame beta chains only. A single entry per CDR3 protein holds the most common genes and DNA from its merged rows. In all, the sample holds 650,000 to 800,000 distinct CDR3 sequences, and less than 20% of those were seen once. About 11% of the sample rests with the top ten. Sequenced here: PBMCs from blood, sampled more than 4 days after vaccination. These receptors came from a man between 50 and 59 years old who received an inactivated influenza vaccine. Donor details come from another sample of the same person, matched by shared clones.

This clonotype was seen more than once but under ten times. The chain links TRBV5-6 to TRBJ2-5; D not resolved. From germline, CDR1 is SGHDT and CDR2 YYEEEE. V was shortened by 0 bases and J by 7 bases, with 4 bases between the two germline ends. CDR3 length: 11 amino acids. CDR3 nucleotides: TGTGCCAGCAGCTTGGAGACGACCCAGTACTTC. Its translation: CASSLETTQYF.

This clonotype was picked up a small number of times. This chain connects TRBV28 to TRBJ2-1; the D gene is possibly TRBD2 (6 bases). Germline V CDR1 and CDR2: MDHEN, SYDVKM. V was cut by 5 bases and J by 1 base, with 15 bases left in between. This CDR3 contains 16 residues. This CDR3 reads CASSGIGSKSYNEQFF. In nucleotides, the CDR3 is TGTGCCAGCAGTGGCATCGGGAGTAAGTCCTACAATGAGCAGTTCTTC.

The genes are TRBV2 and TRBJ2-2; 9 bases are a match to TRBD1. This CDR3 comprises 15 residues. Germline loops: CDR1 SNHLY, CDR2 FYNNEI. The trim removed 5 bases at V and 5 bases at J, leaving 6 bases unmatched. The CDR3 spells CASSWTGDETGELFF. For the CDR3, the DNA is TGTGCCAGCAGTTGGACAGGGGATGAGACCGGGGAGCTGTTTTTT. Looking up the rest from reference TRBV2 and TRBJ2-2 gives the full variable domain: EPEVTQTPSHQVTQMGQEVILRCVPISNHLYFYWYRQILGQKVEFLVSFYNNEISEKSEIFDDQFSVERPDGSNFTLKIRSTKLEDSAMYFCASSWTGDETGELFFGEGSRLTVL.

The J gene is TRBJ1-2, the V gene TRBV12-3 or TRBV12-4, with 10 bases that match TRBD1. V was pared by 5 bases and J by 7 bases, with 4 bases of the junction left unmatched. This CDR3 spans 13 amino acids. In nucleotides, the CDR3 is TGTGCCAGCAGTCGGGACAGGGGAATTGGCTACACCTTC. Translated, it gives CASSRDRGIGYTF.

The chain joins TRBV5-1 to TRBJ2-5; D call uncertain. The CDR3 covers 13 residues. Between the trimmed V and J ends, which lost 0 bases and 9 bases, there was a span of 12 bases. The germline V gene has CDR1 SGHRS and CDR2 YFSETQ. CDR3 amino acids: CASSLDPAGPQYF. CDR3 bases: TGCGCCAGCAGCTTGGATCCGGCCGGCCCCCAGTACTTC.

This clonotype was observed a few times. The chain has TRBV27 and TRBJ1-5; D is undetermined. The CDR3 runs to 8 residues. From germline, CDR1 is MNHEY and CDR2 SMNVEV (reference sequence). CDR3 sequence: CGRLPQHF. Here the CDR3 DNA reads TGTGGGAGGTTGCCCCAGCATTTT.

The chain has TRBV11-1 and TRBJ2-4; 9 nucleotides line up with TRBD2. Trimming cost V 4 bases and J 3 bases; bases outside gene matches: 16. This CDR3 is 19 amino acids long. The V gene's germline CDR1 is SGHAT and CDR2 FQDESV (reference sequence). The CDR3 nucleotides read TGTGCCAGCAGCTCGGTGGAATTTAGCGGGAGAAGGGGCAAAAACATTCAGTACTTC. Its translation: CASSSVEFSGRRGKNIQYF.

This clonotype was counted between two and nine times. This rearrangement joins TRBV5-1 to TRBJ2-3; TRBD2 is a possible D gene (5 bases). The CDR3 spans 15 residues. Trimming removed 4 bases from V and 0 bases from J, with 12 bases in between. CDR1 is SGHRS, CDR2 YFSETQ, per germline. CDR3 sequence: CASSAGWTSTDTQYF. The CDR3 nucleotides are TGCGCCAGCAGCGCTGGCTGGACTAGCACAGATACGCAGTATTTT.

The chain links TRBV28 to TRBJ1-1; unclear D gene. V gave up 5 bases and J gave up 3 bases, with 7 bases separating them. Germline CDR1 reads MDHEN; CDR2 reads SYDVKM. The length of the CDR3 is 12 residues. The CDR3 sequence is CASSTRDTEAFF. In nucleotides, the CDR3 is TGTGCCAGCAGTACCAGAGACACTGAAGCTTTCTTT.

The chain uses TRBV7-2 and TRBJ2-7, with D possibly being TRBD2 (6 bases). V was cut by 3 bases and J by 0 bases, with 9 bases left in between. CDR3 length: 14 amino acids. Per germline, CDR1 SGHTA and CDR2 FQGNSA. For the CDR3, the DNA is TGTGCCAGCAGCTTGGACTACCTCTCCTACGAGCAGTACTTC. Its protein product is CASSLDYLSYEQYF.

This sequence joins TRBV10-3 and TRBJ2-5, with D uncertain. V was pared by 0 bases and J by 4 bases, with 9 bases between. This CDR3 region has 14 residues. The V gene's germline CDR1 is ENHRY and CDR2 SYGVKD. CDR3 region: CAISESDSPETQYF. As DNA, the CDR3 is TGTGCCATCAGTGAGTCGGATAGTCCAGAGACCCAGTACTTC.

This clonotype was detected a few times. The chain has TRBV12-3 or TRBV12-4 and TRBJ2-1; no reliable D call. V gave up 5 bases and J gave up 10 bases, with 9 bases separating them. The CDR3 covers 11 residues. In nucleotides, the CDR3 is TGTGCCAGCAGTCCCAGAGCGGAGCAGTTCTTC. This encodes CASSPRAEQFF.

V gene TRBV7-9 combines with J gene TRBJ1-5, with D uncertain. CDR3 length equals 15 residues. CDR1 SEHNR and CDR2 FQNEAQ come from the germline V gene (reference sequence). Trimming cost V 1 base and J 0 bases, with 7 bases left between them. The CDR3 loop is CASSLGETSNQPQHF. CDR3 DNA sequence: TGTGCCAGCAGCTTAGGGGAGACTAGCAATCAGCCCCAGCATTTT.

The J gene is TRBJ2-5, the V gene TRBV7-9, with unresolved D. The germline V and J ends were trimmed by 5 bases and 5 bases, with 9 bases remaining between them. CDR3 length equals 12 residues. Looked up from germline, CDR1 is SEHNR and CDR2 is FQNEAQ (reference sequence). The CDR3 nucleotides are TGTGCCAGCAGCCCTTTTGAGGAGACCCAGTACTTC. Its translation is CASSPFEETQYF.

This rearrangement joins TRBV7-2 to TRBJ2-1; TRBD2 agrees at 13 bases. The CDR3 length is 15 residues. The J segment lost 10 bases and the V segment lost 4 bases, leaving 7 bases of the junction unmatched. Germline V CDR1 and CDR2: SGHTA, FQGNSA. The CDR3: CASSSRLAGGAEQFF. The CDR3 DNA reads as TGTGCCAGCAGCTCGCGACTAGCGGGAGGAGCGGAGCAGTTCTTC.

J is TRBJ2-7 and V is TRBV29-1; 10 bases agree with TRBD2. CDR3 length: 13 amino acids. Germline CDR1 is SQVTM and CDR2 is ANQGSEA. J was trimmed by 2 bases and V by 4 bases; bases with no gene match: 2. The CDR3 region has the DNA TGCAGCGTTGCGCTAGCGGGGGCCTACGAGCAGTACTTC. Translation: CSVALAGAYEQYF.

This chain links TRBV7-9 with TRBJ1-2; D gene ambiguous. The CDR3 totals 13 residues. Trimming cost V 1 base and J 8 bases, with 11 bases left between them. The germline CDR1 and CDR2 sequences are SEHNR and FQNEAQ (reference sequence). The CDR3 loop reads CASSLVGVGGYTF. CDR3 DNA: TGTGCCAGCAGCTTAGTCGGCGTTGGCGGCTACACCTTC.

The chain joins TRBV7-8 to TRBJ2-2; D ambiguous. This CDR3 is 13 amino acids long. V lost 5 bases, J lost 8 bases, and 12 bases lay in between. Germline V gives CDR1 SGHVS, CDR2 FQNEAQ. CDR3 DNA: TGTGCCAGCAGCCGCCGAGTAGAAGGGGAGCTGTTTTTT. As protein: CASSRRVEGELFF. The full variable domain, with the rest looked up from reference TRBV7-8 and TRBJ2-2, is GAGVSQSPRYKVAKRGQDVALRCDPISGHVSLFWYQQALGQGPEFLTYFQNEAQLDKSGLPSDRFFAERPEGSVSTLKIQRTQQEDSAVYLCASSRRVEGELFFGEGSRLTVL.

V gene TRBV10-3 combines with J gene TRBJ2-7; 7 bases align to TRBD2. Germline lookup yields CDR1 ENHRY and CDR2 SYGVKD. The CDR3 runs 14 residues. V was clipped by 6 bases and J by 6 bases; unmatched bases: 11. CDR3 in DNA: TGTGCCATCAGGGGGCCTAGCGGTTCTTCCGAGCAGTACTTC. Amino acids: CAIRGPSGSSEQYF.

The V and J genes are TRBV4-3 and TRBJ2-2; D remains ambiguous. CDR1 and CDR2 from the germline V gene are LGHNA and YSLEER. Deletions cut 0 bases from V and 1 base from J, with 6 bases between. The CDR3 contains 15 residues. The DNA for the CDR3 is TGCGCCAGCAGCCAAGATTACTTGAACACCGGGGAGCTGTTTTTT. Amino acid sequence: CASSQDYLNTGELFF.

This clonotype was recorded many times. The chain carries TRBV12-3 or TRBV12-4 and TRBJ2-1; the D is unclear. V lost 3 bases, J lost 9 bases, and 6 bases lay in between. This CDR3 is built from 11 residues. The CDR3 DNA reads TGTGCCAGCAGTTTCCCCGGTGAGCAGTTCTTC. Protein: CASSFPGEQFF.

The chain couples TRBV5-6 to TRBJ2-3; possible D gene TRBD2, 6 bases. CDR1 is SGHDT and CDR2 is YYEEEE in the germline V gene. Trimming removed 4 bases at V and 4 bases at J, with 16 bases between. CDR3 length: 15 amino acids. The CDR3 sequence is CASSRRLVFPDTQYF. In DNA form, the CDR3 reads TGTGCCAGCAGCCGAAGACTAGTTTTTCCAGATACGCAGTATTTT.